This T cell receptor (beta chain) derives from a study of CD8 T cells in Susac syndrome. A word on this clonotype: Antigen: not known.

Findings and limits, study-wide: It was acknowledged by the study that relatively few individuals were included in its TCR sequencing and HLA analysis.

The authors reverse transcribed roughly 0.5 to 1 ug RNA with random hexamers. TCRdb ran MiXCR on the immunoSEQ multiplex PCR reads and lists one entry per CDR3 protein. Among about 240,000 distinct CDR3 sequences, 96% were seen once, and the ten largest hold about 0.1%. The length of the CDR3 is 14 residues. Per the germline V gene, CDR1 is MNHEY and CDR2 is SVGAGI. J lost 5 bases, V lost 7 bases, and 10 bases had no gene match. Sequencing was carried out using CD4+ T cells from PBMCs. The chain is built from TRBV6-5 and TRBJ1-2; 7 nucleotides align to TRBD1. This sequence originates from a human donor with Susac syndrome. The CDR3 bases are TGTGCCAGCATCCCCAGGGGGGTGGTTTATGGCTACACCTTC. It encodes CASIPRGVVYGYTF.